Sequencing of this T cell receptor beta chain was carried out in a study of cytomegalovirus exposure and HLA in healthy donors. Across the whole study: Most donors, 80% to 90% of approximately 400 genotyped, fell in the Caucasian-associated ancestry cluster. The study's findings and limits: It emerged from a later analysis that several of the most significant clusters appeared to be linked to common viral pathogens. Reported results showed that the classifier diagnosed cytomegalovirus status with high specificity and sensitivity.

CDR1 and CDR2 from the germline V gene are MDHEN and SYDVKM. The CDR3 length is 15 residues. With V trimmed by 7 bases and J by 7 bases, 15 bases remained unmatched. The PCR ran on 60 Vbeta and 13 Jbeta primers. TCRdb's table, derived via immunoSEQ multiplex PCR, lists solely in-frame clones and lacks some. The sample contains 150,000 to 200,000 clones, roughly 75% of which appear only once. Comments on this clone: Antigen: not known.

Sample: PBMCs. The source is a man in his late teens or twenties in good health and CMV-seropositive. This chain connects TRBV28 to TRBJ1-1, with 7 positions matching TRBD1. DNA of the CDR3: TGTGCCAGCAACCCACAGCGGACAGGAGGACATGAAGCTTTCTTT. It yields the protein CASNPQRTGGHEAFF.